The clone carrying this T cell receptor beta chain was detected a few times. This sample stems from a study of early T cells in non-severe SARS-CoV-2 infection. The germline gives CDR1 LNHDA, CDR2 SQIVND (reference sequence). This CDR3 has 15 amino acids. With V trimmed by 8 bases and J by 1 base, 8 bases remained unmatched. The protocol attached unique molecular identifiers to individual cDNA molecules. TCRdb called the 5' RACE reads again in MiXCR, with one record for every CDR3 protein. The sample shows 20,000 to 30,000 distinct CDR3 sequences, around 4.2% of them seen only once. The TCR comes from an adult who was a healthcare worker with PCR-confirmed SARS-CoV-2 infection or an uninfected control (not recorded which). The sample was whole blood. The chain joins TRBV19 to TRBJ2-1; TRBD2 matches at 7 bases. The CDR3 nucleotides are TGTGCCAGTGGACGAAGCGGGGCATCCTACAATGAGCAGTTCTTC. The encoded protein is CASGRSGASYNEQFF.